The next 23 T cell receptor beta chains were all read from a single sample in a study of T cells after yellow fever vaccination. TCRdb reprocessed the 5' RACE reads via MiXCR and lists one record per CDR3 protein. The table has about 340,000 distinct CDR3 sequences, 3.5% to 4.5% seen once. Sample: PBMCs, taken 5 days after the yellow fever booster vaccination. The receptors were gathered from a man aged 18 to 29 who received the YFV17D yellow fever vaccine.

This clonotype was seen more than once but under ten times. The V call is TRBV6-6, the J call TRBJ2-3; 8 bases map to TRBD2. Germline V gives CDR1 MNHNY, CDR2 SVGAGI (reference sequence). Trimming removed 0 bases from V and 11 bases from J; junction bases left unmatched: 13. The CDR3 runs 16 residues. The CDR3 is CASSYSIAGGPSGQYF. The DNA of the CDR3 is TGTGCCAGCAGTTACTCGATTGCGGGGGGACCCTCTGGGCAGTATTTT.

This clonotype came up many times. This chain uses TRBV7-3 with TRBJ1-1, with unresolved D. CDR3 length: 13 amino acids. CDR1 is SGHTA and CDR2 is FQGTGA in the germline V gene. Trimming removed 6 bases from V and 5 bases from J, with 13 bases in between. CDR3: CASSSGGLTEAFF. The CDR3 DNA sequence: TGTGCCAGCAGTTCCGGTGGGTTGACTGAAGCTTTCTTT.

Only a few counts were recorded for this clonotype. This chain connects TRBV10-2 to TRBJ2-6; D call uncertain. The germline gives CDR1 WSHSY, CDR2 SAAADI. The CDR3 is made up of 14 amino acids. The V and J ends lost 5 bases and 1 base respectively, with 6 bases between them. The CDR3 bases are TGCGCCAGCAGTATAGGATCTGGGGCCAACGTCCTGACTTTC. Translation gives CASSIGSGANVLTF.

This rearrangement joins TRBV5-1 to TRBJ2-7; the match to TRBD1 covers 7 bases. The germline CDR1 and CDR2 sequences are SGHRS and YFSETQ. The CDR3 has 13 residues. The CDR3 loop is CASSLGQSSEQYV. DNA for the CDR3: TGCGCCAGCAGTTTGGGACAGTCTAGCGAGCAGTACGTC.

There are a few counts of this clonotype. The V gene is TRBV5-1, the J gene TRBJ1-2; no clear D gene. CDR1 and CDR2 (germline): SGHRS, YFSETQ. The CDR3 is 12 amino acids. Between the trimmed V and J ends, which lost 3 bases and 7 bases, there was a span of 10 bases. The CDR3 nucleotides read TGCGCCAGCAGCTACACCCCTGGTGGCTACACCTTC. This sequence encodes CASSYTPGGYTF.

The chain joins TRBV6-5 to TRBJ2-5; possible D gene TRBD1, 5 bases. This CDR3 has 13 residues. The V and J ends lost 2 bases and 3 bases respectively, with 7 bases between them. In germline, CDR1 is MNHEY, CDR2 SVGAGI. The CDR3: CASSYNRKETQYF. CDR3 bases: TGTGCCAGCAGTTACAACAGGAAAGAGACCCAGTACTTC.

This clonotype was picked up a small number of times. The genes are TRBV2 and TRBJ1-5; weak D call: TRBD1 (6 bases). The V gene's germline CDR1 is SNHLY and CDR2 FYNNEI. The CDR3 runs 16 residues. The ends were cut back, 6 bases at V and 0 bases at J, with 15 bases in the middle. The chain's CDR3 is CASRFDRSYSNQPQHF. CDR3 in DNA: TGTGCCAGCAGATTCGACAGGTCTTATAGCAATCAGCCCCAGCATTTT.

This clonotype was counted a few times. CDR3 coding DNA: TGCAGTGCTAGAGATTGGAGGGTGAACATTCAGTACTTC. This encodes CSARDWRVNIQYF. This sequence joins TRBV20-1 and TRBJ2-4; maybe TRBD2 (6 bases). The germline V gene has CDR1 DFQATT and CDR2 SNEGSKA (reference sequence). The CDR3 is 13 residues long. Trimming pared 0 bases from V and 7 bases from J, leaving 10 bases between.

There are a few counts of this clonotype. The CDR3 DNA follows: TGTGCCACCAGCAGGAGGACAGTGCCCCAGGGGAAACTGTTTTTT. Translation: CATSRRTVPQGKLFF. The V call is TRBV15, the J call TRBJ1-4, with D possibly TRBD1 on 6 matching bases. CDR1 LNHNV and CDR2 YYDKDF come from the germline V gene (reference sequence). The CDR3 is 15 residues long. Trimming took 3 bases from V and 11 from J, leaving 19 bases between them.

As regards this clonotype: Germline is not matched at one junction end, which may reflect a read error. The rearrangement uses TRBV20-1 and TRBJ2-7, with 11 positions matching TRBD1. Per germline, CDR1 DFQATT and CDR2 SNEGSKA (reference sequence). The CDR3 has 16 residues. The CDR3 reads CSARGTGGKGTYEQYF. The CDR3 nucleotides are TGCAGTGCAAGAGGGACAGGGGGGAAGGGGACCTACGAGCAGTACTTC.

This clonotype was seen at least ten times. V is TRBV6-1 and J is TRBJ2-5, with 9 bases matching TRBD2. CDR3 length equals 16 residues. CDR1 is MNHNS and CDR2 is SASEGT in the germline V gene. J gave up 2 bases and V 4 bases, and 8 bases lay outside the gene matches. The CDR3 bases are TGTGCCAGCAGTGGAGGGTCTCTAGCGGGGCAAGAGACCCAGTACTTC. Protein: CASSGGSLAGQETQYF.

V gene TRBV6-2 or TRBV6-3 combines with J gene TRBJ2-2; the D is unclear. The V end was cut by 8 bases, the J end by 0 bases, with 19 bases between. CDR3 length: 17 amino acids. Per the germline V gene, CDR1 is MNHEY and CDR2 is SVGEGT. The CDR3 DNA sequence: TGTGCCAGCCAGCCCCGTTCTAACGGACCGAACACCGGGGAGCTGTTTTTT. This gives the protein CASQPRSNGPNTGELFF.

This clonotype was detected a few times. The chain links TRBV10-3 to TRBJ2-1, with TRBD1 matching over 7 bases. Per germline, CDR1 ENHRY and CDR2 SYGVKD. With 7 bases clipped from V and 0 bases from J, the junction kept 3 bases outside the gene matches. CDR3 length equals 14 residues. CDR3 sequence reads: CAIMRDSSYNEQFF. The CDR3 DNA is TGTGCCATCATGAGGGACAGCTCCTACAATGAGCAGTTCTTC.

This clonotype came up a few times. The J gene is TRBJ1-1, the V gene TRBV12-3 or TRBV12-4; perhaps TRBD1 as D (5 bases). This CDR3 has 13 residues. Trimming shortened V by 8 bases and J by 0 bases, and 10 bases separated the two germline ends. CDR3 in amino acids: CASDQGLNTEAFF. CDR3 nucleotide sequence: TGTGCCAGCGATCAGGGCTTGAACACTGAAGCTTTCTTT.

This chain links TRBV15 with TRBJ2-5; 9 bases align to TRBD1. Unmatched junction bases numbered 2, after V lost 1 base and J lost 2 bases. Germline loops: CDR1 LNHNV, CDR2 YYDKDF (reference sequence). The CDR3 runs 15 residues. The CDR3 DNA follows: TGTGCCACCAGCAGAGGGGGGACAGGGCAAGAGACCCAGTACTTC. Encoded protein: CATSRGGTGQETQYF.

There are many counts of this clonotype. The V gene is TRBV10-3, the J gene TRBJ1-5; possible D gene TRBD1, 5 bases. The germline V and J ends were trimmed by 11 bases and 11 bases, with 16 bases remaining between them. This CDR3 comprises 11 residues. Germline CDR1 ENHRY, CDR2 SYGVKD. CDR3 sequence reads: CAVRQGTTQHF. The DNA of the CDR3 is TGTGCCGTTCGGCAGGGCACGACCCAGCATTTT.

Only a few counts were recorded for this clonotype. The chain couples TRBV12-3 or TRBV12-4 to TRBJ2-7, with D uncertain. V was clipped by 7 bases and J by 5 bases, with 21 bases between them. This CDR3 has 15 residues. The CDR3 coding sequence is TGTGCCAGCACTCCCGGGTTCTTCCTTAGAAACGAGCAGTACTTC. This gives the protein CASTPGFFLRNEQYF.

This clonotype showed up many times. This chain links TRBV6-6 with TRBJ2-3; possibly TRBD2 for D (5 bases). V was pared by 2 bases and J by 1 base, with 7 bases between. This CDR3 has 14 amino acids. CDR1 and CDR2 (germline): MNHNY, SVGAGI (reference sequence). The CDR3: CASSYGRGTDTQYF. The CDR3 nucleotides read TGTGCCAGCAGTTACGGGCGGGGCACAGATACGCAGTATTTT.

This clonotype was seen repeatedly, ten times or more. The chain uses TRBV7-8 and TRBJ2-3; TRBD1 agrees at 8 bases. CDR3 length: 15 residues. V was pared by 7 bases and J by 1 base, with 7 bases of the junction left unmatched. Germline V gene lookup returns CDR1 SGHVS and CDR2 FQNEAQ. The CDR3 is CASTLPGQGTDTQYF. The CDR3 DNA sequence: TGTGCCAGCACCCTGCCGGGACAGGGCACAGATACGCAGTATTTT.

This clonotype has ten or more counts. The chain recombines TRBV5-1 with TRBJ2-6; D unresolved. Looked up from germline, CDR1 is SGHRS and CDR2 is YFSETQ. CDR3 size: 16 residues. The V gene lost 4 bases and the J gene lost 0 bases, with 11 bases spanning the gap. The CDR3 here is CASSPEGSSGANVLTF. CDR3 nucleotides: TGCGCCAGCAGCCCTGAAGGCAGCTCTGGGGCCAACGTCCTGACTTTC.

This clonotype has ten or more counts. The V call is TRBV20-1, the J call TRBJ2-1; 11 bases are a match to TRBD2. The germline V gene has CDR1 DFQATT and CDR2 SNEGSKA (reference sequence). V lost 6 bases and J lost 6; bases outside the gene matches: 10. This CDR3 region has 15 residues. Here the CDR3 reads CSAHSGGEVGNEQFF. CDR3 sequence (DNA): TGCAGTGCCCATAGCGGGGGGGAGGTCGGCAATGAGCAGTTCTTC.

This chain connects TRBV20-1 to TRBJ1-5; a weak D match, TRBD1 (6 bases). V was shortened by 6 bases and J by 0 bases, with 12 bases between the two germline ends. The CDR3 spans 14 residues. The germline V gene encodes CDR1 DFQATT and CDR2 SNEGSKA (reference sequence). CDR3 protein: CSAGGTYSNQPQHF. CDR3 in DNA: TGCAGTGCAGGGGGGACTTATAGCAATCAGCCCCAGCATTTT.

This clonotype showed up just a few times. The chain uses TRBV29-1 and TRBJ2-1; 11 bases map to TRBD1. The germline CDR1 and CDR2 sequences are SQVTM and ANQGSEA. V lost 5 bases to trimming and J lost 2 bases; unmatched junction nucleotides: 2. There are 14 residues in the CDR3. For the CDR3, the DNA is TGCAGCGTTCGGGACAGGGGGACCTACAATGAGCAGTTCTTC. Translating gives CSVRDRGTYNEQFF.